Listed below are T cell receptor beta chains from one sample, sequenced in a study of cytomegalovirus exposure and HLA in healthy donors. The method was immunoSEQ multiplex PCR; TCRdb's version includes in-frame clones alone and lacks a portion of them. Among about 61,000 clones listed, around 90% were seen once. Material for sequencing was PBMCs. The receptors were gathered from a man in his thirties or forties in good health and CMV-seropositive. Each CDR3 is given with its conserved first and last residue. A D gene is named only where the DNA matches it firmly. The size of a clone is reported for some rows only, either as once, few or many, or as a class for expanded clones.

j_gene	v_gene	abundance	d_gene	CDR3aa	CDR3nt
TRBJ2-5	TRBV2	-	TRBD1	CASSVDREETQYF	TGTGCCAGCAGTGTAGACAGGGAAGAGACCCAGTACTTC
TRBJ2-5	TRBV2	-	-	CASSWDMGETQYF	TGTGCCAGCAGTTGGGACATGGGGGAGACCCAGTACTTC
TRBJ2-1	TRBV11-3	-	-	CASSSLPGFEQFF	TGTGCCAGCAGCTCTCTGCCAGGATTTGAGCAGTTCTTC
TRBJ1-3	TRBV30	-	-	CAWSTSGAGNTIYF	TGTGCCTGGAGTACCAGTGGGGCCGGAAACACCATATATTTT
TRBJ1-4	TRBV5-1	few	-	CASRGALTNEKLFF	TGCGCCAGCAGGGGGGCATTGACTAATGAAAAACTGTTTTTT
TRBJ1-5	TRBV6-1	-	-	CATSRGLGGNQPQHF	TGTGCCACCTCTAGGGGTCTAGGAGGCAATCAGCCCCAGCATTTT
TRBJ2-1	TRBV5-8	-	-	CASRGRSFNEQFF	TGTGCCAGCAGGGGCCGGTCGTTCAATGAGCAGTTCTTC
TRBJ2-7	TRBV27	once	-	CASRTSEDYEQYF	TGTGCCAGCAGAACCTCTGAGGACTACGAGCAGTACTTC
TRBJ1-2	TRBV5-1	-	TRBD1	CASSPFGQGAGGYTF	TGCGCCAGCAGCCCCTTTGGACAGGGGGCCGGTGGCTACACCTTC
TRBJ2-5	TRBV6-6	-	-	CASSYSDTPLETQYF	TGTGCCAGCAGTTACTCGGACACCCCTCTAGAGACCCAGTACTTC
TRBJ2-1	TRBV5-4	-	-	CASGGGYNEQFF	TGTGCCAGCGGGGGCGGATACAATGAGCAGTTCTTC
TRBJ2-7	TRBV5-1	-	TRBD1	CASSSDRGRYEQYF	TGCGCCAGCAGCTCGGACAGGGGAAGATACGAGCAGTACTTC
TRBJ1-1	TRBV5-5	once	-	CASSVPRNMNTEAFF	TGTGCCAGCAGCGTCCCCAGGAACATGAACACTGAAGCTTTCTTT
TRBJ1-6	TRBV5-4	-	-	CASSLQGVASPLHF	TGTGCCAGCAGCTTGCAGGGTGTAGCTTCACCCCTCCACTTT
TRBJ2-7	TRBV28	-	-	CASRAPGVGYEQYF	TGTGCCAGCAGGGCACCGGGAGTAGGCTACGAGCAGTACTTC
TRBJ2-2	TRBV5-1	-	-	CASSQTGFDTGELFF	TGCGCCAGCAGCCAAACAGGGTTTGACACCGGGGAGCTGTTTTTT
TRBJ2-3	TRBV10-3	once	TRBD2	CAIGLAGTTDTQYF	TGTGCCATCGGTCTAGCGGGGACTACAGATACGCAGTATTTT
TRBJ1-4	TRBV4-3	-	-	CASSQDGGGVDEKLFF	TGCGCCAGCAGCCAAGATGGGGGGGGAGTCGATGAAAAACTGTTTTTT
TRBJ1-1	TRBV18	-	-	CASSPRKGVNTEAFF	TGTGCCAGCTCACCCCGGAAGGGAGTGAACACTGAAGCTTTCTTT
TRBJ2-2	TRBV6-5	-	-	CASSVQWAAGELFF	TGTGCCAGCAGCGTGCAGTGGGCTGCCGGGGAGCTGTTTTTT
TRBJ2-5	TRBV4-1	-	TRBD2	CASSPVERERETQYF	TGCGCCAGCAGCCCGGTAGAGCGGGAGAGGGAGACCCAGTACTTC
TRBJ1-2	TRBV27	-	-	CASSLRQLYGYTF	TGTGCCAGCAGTTTGCGACAGCTCTATGGCTACACCTTC
TRBJ1-1	TRBV5-4	few	TRBD1	CASSLGGQGTEAFF	TGTGCCAGCAGCTTGGGGGGACAGGGAACTGAAGCTTTCTTT
TRBJ2-1	TRBV30	-	TRBD2	CAWRGGRAGNEQFF	TGTGCCTGGAGGGGCGGGAGGGCCGGGAATGAGCAGTTCTTC
TRBJ2-5	TRBV5-5	-	-	CASSLGWAGRETQYF	TGTGCCAGCAGCTTGGGGTGGGCGGGCCGGGAGACCCAGTACTTC
TRBJ2-2	TRBV14	-	-	CASSYSGLNTGELFF	TGTGCCAGCAGCTATTCAGGCCTTAACACCGGGGAGCTGTTTTTT
TRBJ1-1	TRBV6-6	-	-	CASSPRGGNTEAFF	TGTGCCAGCAGTCCCCGGGGGGGGAACACTGAAGCTTTCTTT
TRBJ2-1	TRBV6-1	-	TRBD1	CASSEGAEGGNSKFF	TGTGCCAGCAGTGAAGGGGCCGAAGGGGGCAACAGCAAGTTCTTC
TRBJ1-3	TRBV10-3	-	TRBD1	CAISESYRGHAGNTIYF	TGTGCCATCAGTGAGTCCTACAGGGGGCACGCTGGAAACACCATATATTTT
TRBJ1-5	TRBV19	-	TRBD1	CASSIPGGGQPQHF	TGTGCCAGTAGTATCCCAGGGGGAGGACAGCCCCAGCATTTT
TRBJ1-2	TRBV6-5	-	-	CASSRTGARPYGYTF	TGTGCCAGCAGCCGTACAGGAGCCAGACCCTATGGCTACACCTTC
TRBJ1-2	TRBV5-1	-	TRBD1	CASSARQGSPYGYTF	TGCGCCAGCAGTGCCCGACAGGGGTCCCCCTATGGCTACACCTTC
TRBJ2-1	TRBV14	-	TRBD1	CASSQDRGGRGSYNEQFF	TGTGCCAGCAGCCAAGATAGAGGCGGCAGGGGGTCCTACAATGAGCAGTTCTTC
TRBJ2-7	TRBV7-9	-	TRBD2	CASSPGGEQYF	TGTGCCAGCAGCCCGGGAGGCGAGCAGTACTTC
TRBJ1-3	TRBV19	-	-	CASSIVEVPRNTIYF	TGTGCCAGTAGTATAGTAGAGGTTCCGCGAAACACCATATATTTT